This record covers a single T cell receptor beta chain. Its antigen is unknown. Germline lookup yields CDR1 KGHDR and CDR2 SFDVKD. J gave up 5 bases and V 2 bases, and 8 bases lay outside the gene matches. This CDR3 is built from 17 residues. The table came from immunoSEQ multiplex PCR; TCRdb's copy has only in-frame clones and leaves some out. Altogether about half a million clones are present, 70% to 90% being singletons, with the ten largest covering 1.5% to 2%. These data are taken from a study of Ad26.COV2.S vaccination and SARS-CoV-2 variants. Looking at the study overall: The donor belonged to the COV1001 Ad26.COV2.S trial arm. Study observations and caveats: Measurements of TCR breadth and depth may have given underestimates of the total T cell responses. Those who received the vaccine showed greater spike-specific TCR breadth than those given placebo.

Indicated treatment: over 15 received Ad26.COV2.S at low or high dose, single or two shots; about 5 received placebo; per-sample allocation not given. Sample collection was performed on day 63 after the first vaccine or placebo injection. Expression of Wuhan-strain SARS-CoV-2 spike came from the Ad26 vector that formed the vaccine. V gene TRBV24-1 combines with J gene TRBJ2-5, with TRBD2 identical over 12 bases. The source of this sequence is a person aged 18-65 years who received the Ad26.COV2.S COVID-19 vaccine or a placebo. The sequencing used peripheral blood, collected in a trial of Ad26.COV2.S vaccine versus placebo. The CDR3 reads CATSDSLTSGSSETQYF. As DNA, the CDR3 is TGTGCCACCAGTGATTCTTTGACTAGCGGGAGTAGCGAGACCCAGTACTTC.